The T cell receptor (beta chain) described here comes from a study of cytomegalovirus exposure and HLA in healthy donors. This clone was seen only once. 60 Vbeta and 13 Jbeta primers were used in PCR. The data were produced by immunoSEQ multiplex PCR, yet TCRdb's version contains in-frame clones alone and is incomplete. Of 150,000 or so clones listed, roughly four fifths were seen once; the top ten hold approximately 7.2%. Germline V gives CDR1 MNHEY, CDR2 SMNVEV (reference sequence). The CDR3 covers 15 residues. The V end was cut by 3 bases, the J end by 4 bases, with 15 bases between. This TCR came from a male donor in good health and CMV-seronegative. The sample taken for sequencing was PBMCs. V usage is TRBV27 and J usage is TRBJ1-1; D remains ambiguous. The DNA for the CDR3 is TGTGCCAGCAGTTTTCTTGCCCAGGTGCCCACTGAAGCTTTCTTT. It codes for CASSFLAQVPTEAFF.